This entry features one TCR beta chain sequence. Antigen specificity is unknown. The same CDR3 is also encoded by other DNA sequences in this sample. The data were taken from a study of shared clonotypes between healthy human individuals. On the study more broadly: Each donor had three CD4 naive, three CD4 memory, two CD8 naive and one CD8 memory plate. Study results and limitations: A reduction in generation probabilities was seen for non-shared clonotypes relative to those shared by all four donors.

HIV-negative, healthy adults without recent acute infections or vaccinations were the donors. The split of CD4+ cells yielded CD45RA+ naive and CD45RA-negative memory subsets. The repertoire was sequenced with immunoSEQ multiplex PCR; TCRdb's copy has only in-frame clones and lacks some. This sample has 2 million to 2.5 million clones, with more than 90% found just once. Trimming stripped 4 bases from V and 2 bases from J, with 8 bases between. The CDR3 is made up of 13 amino acids. Germline V gene lookup returns CDR1 SGHTA and CDR2 FQGNSA. The sequence came from a man in his late teens or twenties in good health. The chain employs TRBV7-2 and TRBJ1-2, with TRBD1 as a possible D gene (6 bases). Sequencing was done on a sample of naive CD4+ T cells sorted from blood. Noted subset: CD45RA+ positively selected. The CDR3 nucleotides are TGTGCCAGCAGCTCCCAGGGGAACTATGGCTACACCTTC. Translated: CASSSQGNYGYTF. Complete variable domain (other parts from reference TRBV7-2 and TRBJ1-2): GAGVSQSPSNKVTEKGKDVELRCDPISGHTALYWYRQSLGQGLEFLIYFQGNSAPDKSGLPSDRFSAERTGGSVSTLTIQRTQQEDSAVYLCASSSQGNYGYTFGSGTRLTVV.